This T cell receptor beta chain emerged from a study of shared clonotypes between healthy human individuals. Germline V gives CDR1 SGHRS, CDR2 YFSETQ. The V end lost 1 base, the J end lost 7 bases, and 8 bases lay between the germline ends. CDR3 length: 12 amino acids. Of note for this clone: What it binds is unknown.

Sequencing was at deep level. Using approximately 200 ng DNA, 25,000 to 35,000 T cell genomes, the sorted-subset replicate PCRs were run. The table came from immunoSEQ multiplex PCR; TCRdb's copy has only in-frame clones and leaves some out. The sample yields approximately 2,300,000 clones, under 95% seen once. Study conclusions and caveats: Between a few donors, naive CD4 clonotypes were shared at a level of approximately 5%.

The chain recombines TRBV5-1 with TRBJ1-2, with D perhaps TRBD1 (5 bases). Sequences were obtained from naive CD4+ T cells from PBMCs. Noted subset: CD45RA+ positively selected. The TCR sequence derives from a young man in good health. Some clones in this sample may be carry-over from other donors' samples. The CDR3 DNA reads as TGCGCCAGCAGCTTGCAGGGAGGTGGCTACACCTTC. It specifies CASSLQGGGYTF.